This T cell receptor beta chain was sequenced during a study of human T cells and chemical hapten exposure. The study, taken as a whole, reports: Expanded TCRs grouped into significantly more large CDR3 similarity clusters than controls produced.

Looked up from germline, CDR1 is MNHEY and CDR2 is SVGEGT. This CDR3 has 14 amino acids. V gave up 1 base and J gave up 3 bases, with 9 bases separating them. This clonotype is medium-sized. Antigen specificity is unknown. From the RACE reads, TCRdb called clonotypes with MiXCR, one entry per CDR3 protein. Among fewer than 85,000 distinct CDR3 sequences listed, roughly 10% were seen once. Stated time point: patch test 2, 6 weeks after DPC sensitization. Treatment in this sample: therapeutic diphenylcyclopropenone sensitization with weekly scalp DPC. Alopecia patients between 18 and 70 years old and suitable for DPC were used as donors.

The J gene is TRBJ1-2, the V gene TRBV6-2 or TRBV6-3; maybe TRBD1 (5 bases). The origin of this receptor is a woman younger than 45 with alopecia areata. Some clones in this sample may be carry-over from other donors' samples. The specimen was whole blood, collected in connection with sensitization to the hapten diphenylcyclopropenone (DPC). CDR3 sequence: CASSYYRRYYGYTF. CDR3 nucleotide sequence: TGTGCCAGCAGTTACTACAGGCGATACTATGGCTACACCTTC.